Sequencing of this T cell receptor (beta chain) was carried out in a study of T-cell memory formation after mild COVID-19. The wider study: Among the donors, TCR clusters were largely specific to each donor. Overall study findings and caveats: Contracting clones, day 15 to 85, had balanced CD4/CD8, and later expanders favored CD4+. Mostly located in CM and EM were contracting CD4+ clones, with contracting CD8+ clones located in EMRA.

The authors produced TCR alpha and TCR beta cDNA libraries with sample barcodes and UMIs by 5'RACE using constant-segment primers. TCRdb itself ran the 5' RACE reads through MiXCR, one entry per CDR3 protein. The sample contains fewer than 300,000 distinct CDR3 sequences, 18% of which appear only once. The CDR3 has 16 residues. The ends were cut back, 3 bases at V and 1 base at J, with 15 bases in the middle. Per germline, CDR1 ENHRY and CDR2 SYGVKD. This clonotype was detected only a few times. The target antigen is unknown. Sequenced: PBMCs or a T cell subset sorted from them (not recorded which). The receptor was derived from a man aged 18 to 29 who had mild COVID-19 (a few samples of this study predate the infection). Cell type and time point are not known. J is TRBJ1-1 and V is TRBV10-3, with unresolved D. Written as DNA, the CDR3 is TGTGCCATCAGTGACCCAAAGCTGGGGAAGAACACTGAAGCTTTCTTT. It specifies CAISDPKLGKNTEAFF.